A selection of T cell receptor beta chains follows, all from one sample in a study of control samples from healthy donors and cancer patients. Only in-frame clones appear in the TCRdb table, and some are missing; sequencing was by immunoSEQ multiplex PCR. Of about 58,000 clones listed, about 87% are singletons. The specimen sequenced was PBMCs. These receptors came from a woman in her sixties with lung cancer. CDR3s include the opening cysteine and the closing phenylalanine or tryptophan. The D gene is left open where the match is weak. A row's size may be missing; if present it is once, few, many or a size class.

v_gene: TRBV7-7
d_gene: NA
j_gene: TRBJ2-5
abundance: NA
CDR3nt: TGTGCCAGCAGCAAAGACACGGCCCTTAAAGAGACCCAGTACTTC
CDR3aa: CASSKDTALKETQYF

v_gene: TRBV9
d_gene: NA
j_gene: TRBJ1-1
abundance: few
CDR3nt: TGTGCCAGCAGCGTAGGCGTAACCCCGGGGCAGGAAGCTTTCTTT
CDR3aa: CASSVGVTPGQEAFF

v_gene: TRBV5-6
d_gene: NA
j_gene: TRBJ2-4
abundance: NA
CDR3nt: TGTGCCAGCAGTCGGGGAGGAGGTGCCAAAAACATTCAGTACTTC
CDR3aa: CASSRGGGAKNIQYF

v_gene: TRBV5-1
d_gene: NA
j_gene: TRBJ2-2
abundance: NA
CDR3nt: TGCGCCAGCAGCTTAGGGGGGCCCGACACCGGGGAGCTGTTTTTT
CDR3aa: CASSLGGPDTGELFF

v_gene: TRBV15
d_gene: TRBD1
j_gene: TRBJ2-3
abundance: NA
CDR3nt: TGTGCCACCAGCGACAGGGGGATAGCGCATACGCAGTATTTT
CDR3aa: CATSDRGIAHTQYF

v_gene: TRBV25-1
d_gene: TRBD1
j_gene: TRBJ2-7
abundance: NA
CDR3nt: TGTGCCAAAACCCACGGGACAGGGGGCTACGAGCAGTACTTC
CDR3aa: CAKTHGTGGYEQYF

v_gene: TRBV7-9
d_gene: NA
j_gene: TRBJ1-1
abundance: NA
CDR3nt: TGTGCCAGCAGCTTAGAGGGCCCAGGGGCTGGAACTGAAGCTTTCTTT
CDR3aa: CASSLEGPGAGTEAFF

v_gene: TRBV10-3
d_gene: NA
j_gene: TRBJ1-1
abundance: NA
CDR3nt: TGTGCCATCAGTGTTCGCACAGGGTCGGTAACTGAAGCTTTCTTT
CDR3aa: CAISVRTGSVTEAFF

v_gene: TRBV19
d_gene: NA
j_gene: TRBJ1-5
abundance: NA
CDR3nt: TGTGCCAGTATGACCGGGGGTGGGAAGCCCCAGCATTTT
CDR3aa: CASMTGGGKPQHF

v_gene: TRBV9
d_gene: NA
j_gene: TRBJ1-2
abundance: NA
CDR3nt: TGTGCCAGCAGCTCCATTGGTTACTATGGCTACACCTTC
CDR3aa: CASSSIGYYGYTF

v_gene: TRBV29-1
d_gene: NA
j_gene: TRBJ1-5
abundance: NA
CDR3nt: TGCAGCGCGTCCCGGGGACTCAATCAGCCCCAGCATTTT
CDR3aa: CSASRGLNQPQHF

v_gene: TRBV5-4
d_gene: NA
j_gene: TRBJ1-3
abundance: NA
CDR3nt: TGTGCCAGCAGCCGGGGAAATCGGGGCGCAGGAAACACCATATATTTT
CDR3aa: CASSRGNRGAGNTIYF

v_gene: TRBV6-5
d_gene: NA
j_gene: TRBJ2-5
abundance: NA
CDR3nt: TGTGCCACTTCCGGTGCCGGAGTGGGGGAGACCCAGTACTTC
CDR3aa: CATSGAGVGETQYF

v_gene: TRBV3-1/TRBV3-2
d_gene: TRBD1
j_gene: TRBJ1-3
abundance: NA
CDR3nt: TGTGCCAGCAGCTCCCGACAGGGCTCTGGAAACACCATATATTTT
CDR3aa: CASSSRQGSGNTIYF

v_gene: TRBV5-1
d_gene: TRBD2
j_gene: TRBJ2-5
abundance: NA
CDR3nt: TGCGCCAGCAGCTTACATAGCGGGGGCCAAGAGACCCAGTACTTC
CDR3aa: CASSLHSGGQETQYF

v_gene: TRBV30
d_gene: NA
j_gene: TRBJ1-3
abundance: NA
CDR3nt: TGTGCCTGGAGGGCTACAGGATCTGGAAACACCATATATTTT
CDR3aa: CAWRATGSGNTIYF

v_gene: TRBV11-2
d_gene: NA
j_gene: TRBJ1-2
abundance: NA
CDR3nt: TGTGCCAGCAGCTTGGGTATGAACTATGGCTACACCTTC
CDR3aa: CASSLGMNYGYTF

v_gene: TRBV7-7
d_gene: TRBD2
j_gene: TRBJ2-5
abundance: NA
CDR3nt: TGTGCCAGCAGCTTAAGACTAGCGGGAGAAGAGACCCAGTACTTC
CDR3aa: CASSLRLAGEETQYF

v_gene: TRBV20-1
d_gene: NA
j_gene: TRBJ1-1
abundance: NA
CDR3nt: TGCAGTGCTTCGGGACACTCTGAAGCTTTCTTT
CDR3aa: CSASGHSEAFF

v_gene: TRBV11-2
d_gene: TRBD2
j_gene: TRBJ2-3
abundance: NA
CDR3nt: TGTGCCAGCAGCTCTAGGGGTAGCGGGAAAACAGATACGCAGTATTTT
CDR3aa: CASSSRGSGKTDTQYF

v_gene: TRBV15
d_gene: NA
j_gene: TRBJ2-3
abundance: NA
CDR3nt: TGTGCCGCGAGTGAAGGAGGCACAGATACGCAGTATTTT
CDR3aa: CAASEGGTDTQYF

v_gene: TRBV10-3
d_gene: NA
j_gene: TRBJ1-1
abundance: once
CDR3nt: TGTGCCATCACCGAAAGGGGGACTGAAGCTTTCTTT
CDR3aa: CAITERGTEAFF

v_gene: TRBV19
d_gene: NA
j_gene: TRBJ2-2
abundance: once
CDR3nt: TGTGCCAGTAGTTTTCTCGGGGAGCTGTTTTTT
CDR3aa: CASSFLGELFF

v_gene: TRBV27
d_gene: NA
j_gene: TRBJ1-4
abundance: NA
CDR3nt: TGTGCCAGCACCTCTATTGCAACTAATGAAAAACTGTTTTTT
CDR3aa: CASTSIATNEKLFF

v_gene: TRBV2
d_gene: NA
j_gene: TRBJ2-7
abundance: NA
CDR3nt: TGTGCCAGCAGGGGGGGAGCGGCGGGAGAGCAGTACTTC
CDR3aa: CASRGGAAGEQYF

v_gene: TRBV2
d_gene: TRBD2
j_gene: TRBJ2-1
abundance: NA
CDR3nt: TGTGCCAGCAGAGTAAGCGGGGGGGCCGGTGGTGAGCAGTTCTTC
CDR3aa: CASRVSGGAGGEQFF

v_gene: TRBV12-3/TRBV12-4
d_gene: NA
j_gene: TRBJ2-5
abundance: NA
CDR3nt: TGTGCCAGCAGGAAAACGGACCAAGGGGCCCAGTACTTC
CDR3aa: CASRKTDQGAQYF

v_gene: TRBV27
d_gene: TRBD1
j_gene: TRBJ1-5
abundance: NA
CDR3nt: TGTGCCAGCAGGGCCGGGACAGGGGGAAATCAGCCCCAGCATTTT
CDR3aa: CASRAGTGGNQPQHF

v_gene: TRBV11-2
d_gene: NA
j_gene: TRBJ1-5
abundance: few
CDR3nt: TGTGCCAGCAGCTTAGCCCTAGGGCAGCCCCAGCATTTT
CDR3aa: CASSLALGQPQHF

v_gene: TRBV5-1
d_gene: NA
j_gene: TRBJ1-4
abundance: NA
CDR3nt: TGCGCCAGCAGCTTGTTGGAGGGGGATGAAAAACTGTTTTTT
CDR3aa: CASSLLEGDEKLFF

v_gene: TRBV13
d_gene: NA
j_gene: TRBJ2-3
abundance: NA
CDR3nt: TGTGCCAGCAGCTTAGGCCAGTTGGGAGATACGCAGTATTTT
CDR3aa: CASSLGQLGDTQYF

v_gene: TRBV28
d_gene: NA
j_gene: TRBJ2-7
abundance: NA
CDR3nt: TGTGCCAGCAGTTTTGTCCCAACATACGGCCCGGGAGACGAGCAGTACTTC
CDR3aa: CASSFVPTYGPGDEQYF

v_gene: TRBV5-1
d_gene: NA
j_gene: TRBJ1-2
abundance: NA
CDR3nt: TGCGCCAGCAGCTCGACGGGCTATGAGGGCTACACCTTC
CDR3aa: CASSSTGYEGYTF

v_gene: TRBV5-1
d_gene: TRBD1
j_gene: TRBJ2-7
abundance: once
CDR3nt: TGCGCCAGCAGCTTGGGGACAGGGGTTTCCTACGAGCAGTACTTC
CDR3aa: CASSLGTGVSYEQYF

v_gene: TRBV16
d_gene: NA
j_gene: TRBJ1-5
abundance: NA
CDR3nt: TGTGCCAGCAGCCAATTGGCAGGGCGGCAGCCCCAGCATTTT
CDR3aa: CASSQLAGRQPQHF

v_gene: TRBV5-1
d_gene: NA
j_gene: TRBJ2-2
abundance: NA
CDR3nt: TGCGCCAGCAGCCCCAATGGACCGGCCCAGAACACCGGGGAGCTGTTTTTT
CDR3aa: CASSPNGPAQNTGELFF